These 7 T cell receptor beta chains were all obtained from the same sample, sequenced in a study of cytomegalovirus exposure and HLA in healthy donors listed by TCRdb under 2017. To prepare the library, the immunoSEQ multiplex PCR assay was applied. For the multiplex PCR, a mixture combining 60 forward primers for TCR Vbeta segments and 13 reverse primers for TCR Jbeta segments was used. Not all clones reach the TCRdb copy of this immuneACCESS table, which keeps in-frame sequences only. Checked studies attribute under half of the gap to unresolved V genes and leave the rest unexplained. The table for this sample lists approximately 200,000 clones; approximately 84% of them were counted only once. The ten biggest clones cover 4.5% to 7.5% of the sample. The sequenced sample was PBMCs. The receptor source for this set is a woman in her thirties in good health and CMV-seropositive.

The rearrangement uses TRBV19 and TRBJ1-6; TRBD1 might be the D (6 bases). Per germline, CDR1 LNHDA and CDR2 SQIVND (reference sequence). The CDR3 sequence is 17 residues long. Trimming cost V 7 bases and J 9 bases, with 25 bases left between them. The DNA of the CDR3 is TGTGCCAGTACGGTGAGCCGGGGGGCGAAGAGGGGTTCACCCCTCCACTTT. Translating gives CASTVSRGAKRGSPLHF.

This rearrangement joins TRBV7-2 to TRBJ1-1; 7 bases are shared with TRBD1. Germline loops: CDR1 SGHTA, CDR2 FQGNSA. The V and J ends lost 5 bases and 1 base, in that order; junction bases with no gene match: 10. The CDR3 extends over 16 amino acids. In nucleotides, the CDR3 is TGTGCCAGCAGCAACTACGGGACAGAAAGGAACACTGAAGCTTTCTTT. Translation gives CASSNYGTERNTEAFF.

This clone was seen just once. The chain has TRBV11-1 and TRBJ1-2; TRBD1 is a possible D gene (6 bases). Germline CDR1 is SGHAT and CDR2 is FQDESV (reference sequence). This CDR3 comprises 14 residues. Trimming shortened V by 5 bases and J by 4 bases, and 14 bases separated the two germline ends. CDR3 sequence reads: CASSPGHTLYGYTF. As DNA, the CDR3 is TGTGCCAGCAGCCCGGGACATACTCTCTATGGCTACACCTTC.

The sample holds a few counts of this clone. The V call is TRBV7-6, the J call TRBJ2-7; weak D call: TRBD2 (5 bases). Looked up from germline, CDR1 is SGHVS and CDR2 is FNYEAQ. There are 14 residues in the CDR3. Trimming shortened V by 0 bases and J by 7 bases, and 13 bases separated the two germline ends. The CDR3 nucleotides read TGTGCCAGCAGCTTAGCCCCCAGTAGAGGGGAGCAGTACTTC. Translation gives CASSLAPSRGEQYF.

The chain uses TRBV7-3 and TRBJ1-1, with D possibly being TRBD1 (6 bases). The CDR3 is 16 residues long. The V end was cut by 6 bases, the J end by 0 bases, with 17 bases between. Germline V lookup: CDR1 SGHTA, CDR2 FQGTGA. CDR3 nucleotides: TGTGCCAGCAGACCTGATTCGGGACACATGAACACTGAAGCTTTCTTT. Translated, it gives CASRPDSGHMNTEAFF.

CDR3 sequence reads: CATSRRLAGVNEQFF. The CDR3 region has the DNA TGTGCCACCAGCAGACGACTAGCGGGAGTAAATGAGCAGTTCTTC. V gene TRBV15 combines with J gene TRBJ2-1, with 12 bases fitting TRBD2. Germline CDR1 LNHNV, CDR2 YYDKDF (reference sequence). The trim removed 2 bases at V and 7 bases at J, leaving 3 bases unmatched. The CDR3 contains 15 residues. Full variable domain (outside the CDR3, taken from reference TRBV15 and TRBJ2-1): DAMVIQNPRYQVTQFGKPVTLSCSQTLNHNVMYWYQQKSSQAPKLLFHYYDKDFNNEADTPDNFQSRRPNTSFCFLDIRSPGLGDTAMYLCATSRRLAGVNEQFFGPGTRLTVL.

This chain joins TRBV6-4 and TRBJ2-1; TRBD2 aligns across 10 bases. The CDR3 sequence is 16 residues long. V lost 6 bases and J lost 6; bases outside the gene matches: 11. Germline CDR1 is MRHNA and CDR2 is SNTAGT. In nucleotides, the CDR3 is TGTGCCAGCAGCCTCAGGACTAGCGGCCGATCCAATGAGCAGTTCTTC. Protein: CASSLRTSGRSNEQFF.